This T cell receptor (beta chain) emerged from a study of cytomegalovirus exposure and HLA in healthy donors. Regarding the study as a whole: It emerged from a later analysis that several of the most significant clusters appeared to be linked to common viral pathogens. The authors later found most CMV-associated TCR beta chains appeared HLA-restricted. Earlier findings revealed that most TCR beta V segments proved productive either about 87% or about 30% of the time. In vitro assays verified that a few CMV-associated chains recognized CMV antigens specifically.

13 Jbeta primers and 60 Vbeta primers were used for the PCR. Measured with immunoSEQ multiplex PCR; TCRdb has only the in-frame clones, and not every one. Of roughly 140,000 clones in the sample, about 79% were seen once. To note about this clone: As yet, its antigen is unknown.

This sequence originates from a woman aged 25 to 39 in good health and CMV-seronegative. Sequencing input: PBMCs.

CDR3 amino acids: CASSVEADEQFF. The CDR3 DNA reads TGTGCCAGCAGCGTAGAGGCGGATGAGCAGTTCTTC. The gene calls are TRBV9 and TRBJ2-1; unclear D gene. The V end was cut by 0 bases, the J end by 8 bases, with 6 bases between. The CDR3 contains 12 residues. Germline CDR1 and CDR2: SGDLS and YYNGEE.